This TCR beta chain was sequenced in a study of blood T cell repertoires in COVID-19. As for the study in general: The origin of the acute and convalescent COVID-19 samples was the United States, Italy and Spain. In each case, the material was cDNA or gDNA derived from T cells, B-cell-depleted T cells, or PBMCs.

With 2 bases clipped from V and 2 bases from J, the junction kept 7 bases outside the gene matches. The CDR3 runs 16 residues. Per germline, CDR1 SEHNR and CDR2 FQNEAQ (reference sequence). Original processing methods: How many nucleated cells were present was estimated from reference gene primer amplification. Produced via immunoSEQ multiplex PCR; TCRdb's table is partial and in-frame only. V, J and clone size are those of that table, while D and trimming were read from the DNA. Among about 34,000 clones, approximately 84% were seen once, and the ten largest hold about 3.2%. Seattle patients were enrolled during active infection and followed longitudinally.

The chain recombines TRBV7-9 with TRBJ2-3, with 7 nucleotides matching TRBD2. The sample comprised peripheral blood. The receptor was isolated from a man aged 70 or older with COVID-19, enrolled during active disease. In nucleotides, the CDR3 is TGTGCCAGCAGCTTACTTGGACGGGAGGTCACAGATACGCAGTATTTT. Translating gives CASSLLGREVTDTQYF.